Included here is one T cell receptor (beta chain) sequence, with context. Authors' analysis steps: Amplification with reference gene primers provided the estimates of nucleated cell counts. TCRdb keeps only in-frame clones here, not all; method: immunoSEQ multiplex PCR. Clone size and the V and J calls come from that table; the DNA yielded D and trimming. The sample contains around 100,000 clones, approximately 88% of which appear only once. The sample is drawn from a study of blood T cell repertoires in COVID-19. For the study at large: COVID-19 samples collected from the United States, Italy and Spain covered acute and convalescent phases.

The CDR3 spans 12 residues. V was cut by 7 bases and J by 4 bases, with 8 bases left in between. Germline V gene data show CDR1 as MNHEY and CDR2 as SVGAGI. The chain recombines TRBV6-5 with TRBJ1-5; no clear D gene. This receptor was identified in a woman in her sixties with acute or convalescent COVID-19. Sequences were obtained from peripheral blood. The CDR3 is CASMGPNQPQHF. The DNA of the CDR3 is TGTGCCAGCATGGGCCCGAATCAGCCCCAGCATTTT.